The 13 T cell receptor beta chains listed next were all sequenced from one sample in a study of CXCR3-negative and CXCR3-positive naive CD8 T cells. The study, taken as a whole, reports: TRB CDR3s were more hydrophobic in CXCR3-positive than in CXCR3-negative naive cells.

5' RACE with UMI labels generated the TRB cDNA libraries. TCRdb reprocessed the 5' RACE reads and stores each CDR3 protein as one record, lacking DNA. Its table records around 160,000 distinct CDR3 sequences. No antigens are known for them. The source material was naive CXCR3+ CD8+ T cells from blood. Subset defined: CD45RO-CCR7+CD27+CD95- naive CD8+ T cells expressing CXCR3 (TNR3+). The receptors were sampled from a human donor in good health. Some clones in this sample may be carry-over from other donors' samples.

The rearrangement joins TRBV7-9 to TRBJ1-2; with no DNA, the TCRdb D assignment of TRBD1 cannot be verified. The CDR3 runs to 13 residues. CDR1 SEHNR and CDR2 FQNEAQ come from the germline V gene (reference sequence). The CDR3 protein is CASSGASFYGYTF.

V is TRBV12-3 or TRBV12-4 and J is TRBJ2-1. This CDR3 region has 13 residues. CDR3 in amino acids: CASSLADPNEQFF.

This chain connects TRBV9 to TRBJ2-3. CDR1 and CDR2 (germline): SGDLS, YYNGEE. CDR3 size: 14 residues. CDR3 loop: CASSVANPTDTQYF.

The J gene is TRBJ2-7, the V gene TRBV29-1; TCRdb designates TRBD1, a call that cannot be tested without DNA. The germline V gene has CDR1 SQVTM and CDR2 ANQGSEA. This CDR3 has 14 amino acids. The CDR3 spells CSVEVWDRVYEQYF.

This CDR3 is CASSLVGTETDEQFF. The chain carries TRBV7-9 and TRBJ2-1; TCRdb lists TRBD1, though no DNA is available to test this call. The CDR3 consists of 15 residues. Germline CDR1 and CDR2: SEHNR and FQNEAQ (reference sequence).

The chain joins TRBV7-8 to TRBJ2-7; the D call from TCRdb, TRBD2, cannot be confirmed without DNA. Per the germline V gene, CDR1 is SGHVS and CDR2 is FQNEAQ. The CDR3 covers 16 residues. CDR3 residues: CASSSRLAGVTYEQYF.

The V gene is TRBV29-1, the J gene TRBJ2-7; TCRdb outputs TRBD1, but without DNA this stays unchecked. The CDR3 extends over 13 amino acids. In germline, CDR1 is SQVTM, CDR2 ANQGSEA. The CDR3: CSVEGGRLLEQYF.

The gene calls are TRBV12-3 or TRBV12-4 and TRBJ2-3; TCRdb returns TRBD2, unconfirmable since there is no DNA. The CDR3 is 16 residues long. CDR3 amino acids: CASSSRTSGRPDTQYF.

The chain is built from TRBV7-9 and TRBJ2-5. The CDR3 spans 16 residues. CDR1 and CDR2 from the germline V gene are SEHNR and FQNEAQ (reference sequence). CDR3 protein: CASSLSLADYQETQYF.

CDR3 sequence reads: CASSLGKTGVSGNTIYF. The V gene is TRBV11-2, the J gene TRBJ1-3; the D gene TCRdb calls, TRBD1, cannot be checked with no DNA. CDR3 length equals 17 residues. CDR1 and CDR2 (germline): SGHAT, FQNNGV.

The chain links TRBV7-6 to TRBJ1-5. The CDR3 consists of 13 residues. The germline gives CDR1 SGHVS, CDR2 FNYEAQ. The CDR3 reads CASSLGWNQHQHF.

This chain connects TRBV28 to TRBJ2-5; TCRdb calls TRBD1, which cannot be checked without DNA. Germline values: CDR1 MDHEN, CDR2 SYDVKM. This CDR3 contains 17 residues. The CDR3: CASSLLTGVTSQETQYF.

The chain combines TRBV4-2 with TRBJ2-1; TCRdb's D call of TRBD2 is untestable without DNA. This CDR3 spans 16 amino acids. Germline-derived CDR1 and CDR2 are LGHNA and YNFKEQ. The CDR3: CASSQGAEDSYNEQFF.